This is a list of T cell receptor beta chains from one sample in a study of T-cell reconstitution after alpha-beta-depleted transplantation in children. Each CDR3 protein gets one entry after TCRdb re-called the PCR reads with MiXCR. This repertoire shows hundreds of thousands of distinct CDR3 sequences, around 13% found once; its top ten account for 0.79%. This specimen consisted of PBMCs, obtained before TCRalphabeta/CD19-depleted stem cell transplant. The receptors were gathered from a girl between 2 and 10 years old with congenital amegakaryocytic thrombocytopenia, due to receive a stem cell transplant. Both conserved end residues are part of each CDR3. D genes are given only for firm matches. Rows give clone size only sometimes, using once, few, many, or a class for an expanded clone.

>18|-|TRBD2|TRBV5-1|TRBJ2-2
TGCGCCAGCAGCTTCAGCCTAGCGGGCCTCTCGAACACCGGGGAGCTGTTTTTT
CASSFSLAGLSNTGELFF
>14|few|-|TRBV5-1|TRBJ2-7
TGCGCCAGCAGCTTGGCTCGCAGCTCCTACGAGCAGTACTTC
CASSLARSSYEQYF
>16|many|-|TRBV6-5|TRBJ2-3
TGTGCCAGCAGTTACTCGTCCGCCGGTGGAACAGATACGCAGTATTTT
CASSYSSAGGTDTQYF
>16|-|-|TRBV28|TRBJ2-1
TGTGCCAGCAGTTCCGGAGGGCGGTTGGGGGGCAATGAGCAGTTCTTC
CASSSGGRLGGNEQFF
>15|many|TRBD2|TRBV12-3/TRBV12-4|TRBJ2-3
TGTGCCAGCAGTTCGGGACTAGCGGGAGTGGATACGCAGTATTTT
CASSSGLAGVDTQYF
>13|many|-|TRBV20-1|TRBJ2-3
TGCAGTGCTACCCTCGGGGGGCCAGATACGCAGTATTTT
CSATLGGPDTQYF
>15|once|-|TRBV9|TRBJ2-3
TGTGCCAGCAGCGTTGGTGCGGCTCACACAGATACGCAGTATTTT
CASSVGAAHTDTQYF
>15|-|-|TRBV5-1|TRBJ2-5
TGCGCCAGCAGCTTGGCCGGTCAGCCAGGAGAGACCCAGTACTTC
CASSLAGQPGETQYF
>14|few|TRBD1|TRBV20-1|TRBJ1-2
TGCAGTGCAACAGGGGTGATTTCTAACTATGGCTACACCTTC
CSATGVISNYGYTF
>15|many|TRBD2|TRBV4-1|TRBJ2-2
TGCGCCAGCAGCCGGTCCGGACTAGCGGTCGGGGAGCTGTTTTTT
CASSRSGLAVGELFF
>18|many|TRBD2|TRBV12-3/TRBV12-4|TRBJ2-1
TGTGCCAGCAGTTTATTCTTTGGATTCGGGACTAGCGCGAATGAGCAGTTCTTC
CASSLFFGFGTSANEQFF
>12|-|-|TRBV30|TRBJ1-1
TGTGCCTGGAGTGGACTTCCCGCTGAAGCTTTCTTT
CAWSGLPAEAFF
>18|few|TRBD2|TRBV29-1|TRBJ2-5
TGCAGCGTTGAAGATCTGGCTAGCGGGAGGGCCCTGGGAGAGACCCAGTACTTC
CSVEDLASGRALGETQYF
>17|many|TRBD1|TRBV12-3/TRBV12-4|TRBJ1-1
TGTGCCAGCACCGGGGACAGGGGGCCTAGCATGAACACTGAAGCTTTCTTT
CASTGDRGPSMNTEAFF
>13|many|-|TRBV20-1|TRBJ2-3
TGCAGTGCTAGCCACGGTCGCACAGATACGCAGTATTTT
CSASHGRTDTQYF
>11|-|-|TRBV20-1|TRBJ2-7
TGCAGTGCTAGTTTTGGGTACGAGCAGTACTTC
CSASFGYEQYF
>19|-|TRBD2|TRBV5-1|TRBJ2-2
TGCGCCAGCAGCCTCGGCGGCGGGGGGACAACCCCGAACACCGGGGAGCTGTTTTTT
CASSLGGGGTTPNTGELFF
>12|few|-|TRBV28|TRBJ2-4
TGTGCCAGCAGTTTTGGGAGTCAGGGACGACGGTTC
CASSFGSQGRRF
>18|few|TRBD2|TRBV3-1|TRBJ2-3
TGTGCCAGCAGCCAACCGGGACTAGCGGGAGCGAGGACAGATACGCAGTATTTT
CASSQPGLAGARTDTQYF
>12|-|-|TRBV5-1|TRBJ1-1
TGCGCCAGCAGAGACGGTTCCACTGAAGCTTTCTTT
CASRDGSTEAFF
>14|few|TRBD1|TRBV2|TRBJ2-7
TGTGCCAGCGCACGGGGGACAGGCTCGAGCGAGCAGTACTTC
CASARGTGSSEQYF
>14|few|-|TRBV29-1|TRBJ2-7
TGCAGCGTTGTAGTGACCTTAAGCTCCTACGAGCAGTACTTC
CSVVVTLSSYEQYF
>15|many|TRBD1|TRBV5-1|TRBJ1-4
TGCGCCAGCAGCTTGGACGGGACAGGGCATGAAAAACTGTTTTTT
CASSLDGTGHEKLFF